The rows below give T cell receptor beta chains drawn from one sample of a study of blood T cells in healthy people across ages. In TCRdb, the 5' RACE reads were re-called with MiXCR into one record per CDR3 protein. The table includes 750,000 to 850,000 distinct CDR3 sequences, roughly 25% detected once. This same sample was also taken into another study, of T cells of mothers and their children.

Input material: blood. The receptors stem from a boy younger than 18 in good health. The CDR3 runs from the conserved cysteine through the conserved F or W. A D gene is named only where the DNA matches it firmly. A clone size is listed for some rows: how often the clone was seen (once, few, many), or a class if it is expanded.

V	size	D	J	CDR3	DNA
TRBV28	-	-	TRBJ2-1	CASSSVQGGYYNEQFF	TGTGCCAGCAGTTCAGTACAGGGGGGGTACTACAATGAGCAGTTCTTC
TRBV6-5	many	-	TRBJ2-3	CASSPGGGSPDTQYF	TGTGCCAGCAGTCCAGGGGGAGGTAGCCCAGATACGCAGTATTTT
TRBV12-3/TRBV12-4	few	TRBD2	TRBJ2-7	CASNKGTRRLNSYEQYF	TGTGCCAGCAACAAAGGGACTAGACGCTTAAATTCCTACGAGCAGTACTTC
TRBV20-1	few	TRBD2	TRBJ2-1	CSANSGTSGTGEQFF	TGCAGTGCCAACTCCGGGACTAGCGGGACCGGGGAGCAGTTCTTC
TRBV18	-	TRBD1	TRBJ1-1	CASSPHRGLYPNTEAFF	TGTGCCAGCTCACCCCACAGGGGGCTTTACCCGAACACTGAAGCTTTCTTT
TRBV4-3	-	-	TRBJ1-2	CASSQDLVDNNYGYTF	TGCGCCAGCAGCCAAGATTTAGTGGACAACAACTATGGCTACACCTTC
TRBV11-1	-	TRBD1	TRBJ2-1	CASSPSDLRQGPPNEQFF	TGTGCCAGCAGCCCCTCCGATTTAAGACAGGGGCCCCCCAATGAGCAGTTCTTC
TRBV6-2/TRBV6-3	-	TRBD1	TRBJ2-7	CASSYTGVSYEQYF	TGTGCCAGCAGTTATACAGGGGTCTCCTACGAGCAGTACTTC
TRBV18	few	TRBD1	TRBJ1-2	CASSPMNRGSDGYTF	TGTGCCAGCTCACCAATGAACAGGGGGTCTGATGGCTACACCTTC
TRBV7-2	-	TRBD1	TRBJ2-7	CASSTPGTVYEQYF	TGTGCCAGCAGCACGCCCGGGACAGTCTACGAGCAGTACTTC
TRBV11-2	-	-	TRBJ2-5	CASSPNGPGTQETQYF	TGTGCCAGCAGCCCGAATGGCCCCGGGACCCAAGAGACCCAGTACTTC
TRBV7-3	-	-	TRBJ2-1	CATVINGRRYNEQFF	TGTGCCACCGTCATTAACGGGAGAAGGTACAATGAGCAGTTCTTC
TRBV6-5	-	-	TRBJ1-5	CASGGHSNQPQHF	TGTGCCAGCGGGGGCCATAGCAATCAGCCCCAGCATTTT
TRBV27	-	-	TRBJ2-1	CASSRPTSNYNEQFF	TGTGCCAGCAGTCGTCCTACTAGTAACTACAATGAGCAGTTCTTC
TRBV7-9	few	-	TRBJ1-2	CASSLKQAPWGYTF	TGTGCCAGCAGCTTAAAACAGGCCCCTTGGGGCTACACCTTC
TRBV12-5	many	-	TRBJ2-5	CASGLEETQYF	TGTGCTAGTGGTTTAGAAGAGACCCAGTACTTC
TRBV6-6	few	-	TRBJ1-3	CASSYTDSGNTIYF	TGTGCCAGCAGTTATACAGACTCTGGAAACACCATATATTTT
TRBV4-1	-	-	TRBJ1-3	CASSQPGADSGNTIYF	TGCGCCAGCAGCCAACCCGGCGCGGACTCTGGAAACACCATATATTTT
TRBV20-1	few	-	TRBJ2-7	CSAIRDSNSYEQYF	TGCAGTGCTATCCGGGACTCAAACTCCTACGAGCAGTACTTC
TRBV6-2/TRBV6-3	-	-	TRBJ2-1	CASSYGQGNEQFF	TGTGCCAGCAGTTACGGTCAGGGGAATGAGCAGTTCTTC